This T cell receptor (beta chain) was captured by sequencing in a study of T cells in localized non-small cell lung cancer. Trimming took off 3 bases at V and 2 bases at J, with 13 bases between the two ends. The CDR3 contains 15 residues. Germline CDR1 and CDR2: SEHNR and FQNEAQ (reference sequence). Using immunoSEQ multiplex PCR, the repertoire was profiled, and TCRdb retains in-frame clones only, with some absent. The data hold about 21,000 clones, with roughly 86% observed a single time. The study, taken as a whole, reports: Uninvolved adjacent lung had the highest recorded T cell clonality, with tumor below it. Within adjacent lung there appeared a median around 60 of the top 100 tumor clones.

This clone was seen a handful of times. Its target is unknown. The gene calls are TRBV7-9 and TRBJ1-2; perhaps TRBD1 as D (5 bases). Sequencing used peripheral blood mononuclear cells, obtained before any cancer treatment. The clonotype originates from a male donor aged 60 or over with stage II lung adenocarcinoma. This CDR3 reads CASSLAGGTNYGYTF. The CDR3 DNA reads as TGTGCCAGCAGCTTGGCGGGGGGAACCAACTATGGCTACACCTTC. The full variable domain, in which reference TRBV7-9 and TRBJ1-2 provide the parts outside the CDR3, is DTGVSQNPRHKITKRGQNVTFRCDPISEHNRLYWYRQTLGQGPEFLTYFQNEAQLEKSRLLSDRFSAERPKGSFSTLEIQRTEQGDSAMYLCASSLAGGTNYGYTFGSGTRLTVV.